The 7 T cell receptor beta chains below were found in one sample sequenced in a study of early T cells in non-severe SARS-CoV-2 infection. Using its own MiXCR run on the 5' RACE reads, TCRdb lists one record per CDR3 protein. The table records 45,000 to 60,000 distinct CDR3 sequences, less than 9.5% of them present only once. Sequenced: whole blood. The receptors here all came from an adult who was a healthcare worker with PCR-confirmed SARS-CoV-2 infection or an uninfected control (not recorded which).

This clonotype was recorded many times. The chain recombines TRBV7-6 with TRBJ2-2; D assignment may be TRBD1 or TRBD2 (5 bases each). CDR3 length: 15 residues. Germline V CDR1 and CDR2: SGHVS, FNYEAQ. Trimming removed 5 bases at V and 6 bases at J, with 16 bases between. As DNA, the CDR3 is TGTGCCAGCAGCCCCCAGGGAGAGCTCCCCGGGGAGCTGTTTTTT. Translated: CASSPQGELPGELFF.

This clonotype appeared many times. The chain combines TRBV7-9 with TRBJ2-7, with 8 bases identical to TRBD2. Germline lookup yields CDR1 SEHNR and CDR2 FQNEAQ (reference sequence). This CDR3 is built from 16 residues. The trim removed 0 bases at V and 4 bases at J, leaving 8 bases unmatched. In DNA form, the CDR3 reads TGTGCCAGCAGCTTAGCGGGGAGCGGGAGCTGGTACGAGCAGTACTTC. Amino acids: CASSLAGSGSWYEQYF. The variable domain in full, with the rest retrieved from reference TRBV7-9 and TRBJ2-7, is DTGVSQNPRHKITKRGQNVTFRCDPISEHNRLYWYRQTLGQGPEFLTYFQNEAQLEKSRLLSDRFSAERPKGSFSTLEIQRTEQGDSAMYLCASSLAGSGSWYEQYFGPGTRLTVT.

The rearrangement joins TRBV21-1 to TRBJ2-7; the D segment call TRBD2 is taken from the table without a DNA check. TRBV21-1 is noted as a pseudogene. This CDR3 region has 19 residues. The DNA for the CDR3 is TGTGCCAGCAGCAAAGGAGGGACTAGCGGGAGCCTAAGCCAACGGGAGCAGTACTTC. Translation gives CASSKGGTSGSLSQREQYF.

This clonotype was picked up many times. This rearrangement joins TRBV7-8 to TRBJ2-6; the D is unclear. The CDR3 runs 15 residues. V lost 5 bases, J lost 3 bases, and 11 bases lay in between. In germline, CDR1 is SGHVS, CDR2 FQNEAQ. CDR3 loop: CASSPIVSGANVLTF. The CDR3 nucleotides read TGTGCCAGCAGCCCCATTGTAAGTGGGGCCAACGTCCTGACTTTC.

This chain uses TRBV12-3 or TRBV12-4 with TRBJ2-7, with 7 bases identical to TRBD1. V lost 5 bases and J lost 5; bases outside the gene matches: 9. The CDR3 has 14 amino acids. Here the CDR3 DNA reads TGTGCCAGCAGTCGACAGGGTGAATGGAACGAGCAGTACTTC. Amino acid sequence: CASSRQGEWNEQYF.

The J gene is TRBJ2-5, the V gene TRBV29-1, with D unclear. The CDR3 covers 12 residues. The V end was cut by 6 bases, the J end by 3 bases, with 11 bases between. CDR1 is SQVTM and CDR2 is ANQGSEA in the germline V gene. The chain's CDR3 is CSVLRPKETQYF. DNA for the CDR3: TGCAGCGTCCTCCGCCCGAAAGAGACCCAGTACTTC.

A few counts support this clonotype. The V gene is TRBV7-2, the J gene TRBJ1-1; D not resolved. The V end lost 7 bases, the J end lost 3 bases, and 12 bases lay between the germline ends. The V gene's germline CDR1 is SGHTA and CDR2 FQGNSA. CDR3 size: 13 residues. CDR3 nucleotides: TGTGCCAGCACCCCCCAACCGTACACTGAAGCTTTCTTT. Translation gives CASTPQPYTEAFF.